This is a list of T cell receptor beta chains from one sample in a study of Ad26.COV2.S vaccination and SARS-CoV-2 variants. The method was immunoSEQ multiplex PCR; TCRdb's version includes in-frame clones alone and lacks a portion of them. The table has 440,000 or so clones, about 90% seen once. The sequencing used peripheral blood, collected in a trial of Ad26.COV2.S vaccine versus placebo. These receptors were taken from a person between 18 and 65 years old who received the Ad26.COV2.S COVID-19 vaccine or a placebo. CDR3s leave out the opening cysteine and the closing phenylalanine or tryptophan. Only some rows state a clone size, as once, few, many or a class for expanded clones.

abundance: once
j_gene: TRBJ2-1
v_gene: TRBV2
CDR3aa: ASSGAGITSGSYNEQF

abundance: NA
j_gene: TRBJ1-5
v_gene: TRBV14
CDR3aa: ASSRQAEGPQH

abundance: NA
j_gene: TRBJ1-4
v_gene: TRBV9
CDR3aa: ASSVGGLGRLF

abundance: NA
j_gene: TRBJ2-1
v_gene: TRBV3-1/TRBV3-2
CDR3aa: ASSQTSPEQF

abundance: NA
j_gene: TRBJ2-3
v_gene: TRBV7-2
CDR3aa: ASSQRAGGLGTSTDTQY

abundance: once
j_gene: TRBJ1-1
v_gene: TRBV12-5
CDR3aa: ASKGNTEAF

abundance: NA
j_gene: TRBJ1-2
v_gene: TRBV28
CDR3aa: ASSLPGFGGGGYT

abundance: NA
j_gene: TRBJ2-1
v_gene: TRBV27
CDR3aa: ASLPVLNSYNEQF

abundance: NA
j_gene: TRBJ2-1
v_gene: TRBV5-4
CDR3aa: ASSLNREQF

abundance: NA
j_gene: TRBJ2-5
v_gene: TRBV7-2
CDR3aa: ASSLGGSSGGREETQY

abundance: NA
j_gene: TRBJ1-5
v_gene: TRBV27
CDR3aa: ASSFGGNQPQH

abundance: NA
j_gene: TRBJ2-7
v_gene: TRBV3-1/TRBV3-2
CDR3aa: ASSQDPGGALEQY

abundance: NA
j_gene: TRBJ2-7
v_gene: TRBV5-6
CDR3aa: PSSLYPGALGEQY

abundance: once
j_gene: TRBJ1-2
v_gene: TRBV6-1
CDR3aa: ASSEVGTGTLGYT

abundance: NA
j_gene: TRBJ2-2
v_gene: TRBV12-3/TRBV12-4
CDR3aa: ASRLSPPGELF

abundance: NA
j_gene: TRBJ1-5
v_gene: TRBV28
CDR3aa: ASSQWALQGAGQPQH

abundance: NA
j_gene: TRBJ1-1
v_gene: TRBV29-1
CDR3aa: SVDESGQNTEAF

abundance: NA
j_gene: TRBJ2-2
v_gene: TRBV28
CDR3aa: ASSPRRGFTGELF

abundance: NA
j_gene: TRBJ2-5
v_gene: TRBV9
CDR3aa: ASSRRLAEAQETQY

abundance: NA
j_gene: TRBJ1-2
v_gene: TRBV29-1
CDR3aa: SAGQGGYGYT

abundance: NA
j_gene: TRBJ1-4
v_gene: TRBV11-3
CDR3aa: ASSLRGTGTGVNEKLF

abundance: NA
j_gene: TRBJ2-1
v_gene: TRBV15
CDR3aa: ATSDNSGSNEQF

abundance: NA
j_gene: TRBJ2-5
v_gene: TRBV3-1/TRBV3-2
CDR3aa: ASSQVPGTQY

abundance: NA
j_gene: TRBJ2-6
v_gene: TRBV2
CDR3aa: ASRQRDSGANVLT

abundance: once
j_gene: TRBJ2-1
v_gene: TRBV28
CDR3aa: ASSLRREQF

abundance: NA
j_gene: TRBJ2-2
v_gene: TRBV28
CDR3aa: ASSSDTGELF

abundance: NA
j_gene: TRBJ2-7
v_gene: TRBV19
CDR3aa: ASSIEGGDTYEQY

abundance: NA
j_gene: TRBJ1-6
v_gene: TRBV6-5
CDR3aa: ASSYSAGSNSPLH

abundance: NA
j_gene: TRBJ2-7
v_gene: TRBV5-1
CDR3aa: ASSLGTGQPYEQY

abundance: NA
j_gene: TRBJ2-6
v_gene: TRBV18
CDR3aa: ASSRAGANVLT

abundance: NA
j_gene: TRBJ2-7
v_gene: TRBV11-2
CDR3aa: ASSLTDSYEQY

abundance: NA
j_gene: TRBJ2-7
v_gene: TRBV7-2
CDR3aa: ASSGQGISYEQY

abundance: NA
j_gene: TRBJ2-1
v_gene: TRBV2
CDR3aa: ASSSEDEQF

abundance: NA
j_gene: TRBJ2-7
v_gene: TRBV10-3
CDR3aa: AIRPDRSYEQY

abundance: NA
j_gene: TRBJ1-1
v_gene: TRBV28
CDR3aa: ASSLWDRDPHHTEAF

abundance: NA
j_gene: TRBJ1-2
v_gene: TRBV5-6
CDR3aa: ASSLVTTGGFGYT

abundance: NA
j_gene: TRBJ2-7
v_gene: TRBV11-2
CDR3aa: ASSGGSMSYEQY

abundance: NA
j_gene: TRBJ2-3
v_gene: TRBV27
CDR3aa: ASSLSGRGADDTQY

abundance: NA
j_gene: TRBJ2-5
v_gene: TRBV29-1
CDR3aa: SVKGDQETQY

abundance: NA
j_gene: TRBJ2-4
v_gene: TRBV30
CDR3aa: AWSWNGIENIQY

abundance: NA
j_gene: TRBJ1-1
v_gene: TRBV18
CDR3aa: ASSPGGANTEAF

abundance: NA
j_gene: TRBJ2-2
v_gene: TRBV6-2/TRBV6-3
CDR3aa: ASSSLGTSGRAATGELF

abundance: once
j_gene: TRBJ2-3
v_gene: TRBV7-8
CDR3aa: ASSPFRDTQY

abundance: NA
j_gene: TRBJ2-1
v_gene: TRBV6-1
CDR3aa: ASSDMTGVSEQF

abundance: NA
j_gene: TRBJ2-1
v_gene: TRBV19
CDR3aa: ASSIGGLADYNEQF

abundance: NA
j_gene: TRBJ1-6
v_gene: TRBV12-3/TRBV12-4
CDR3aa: ASSLQGVPLH

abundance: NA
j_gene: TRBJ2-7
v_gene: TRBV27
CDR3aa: ASRSQGGGYEQY

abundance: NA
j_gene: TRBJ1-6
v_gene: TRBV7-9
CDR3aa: ASSGERSYNSPLH

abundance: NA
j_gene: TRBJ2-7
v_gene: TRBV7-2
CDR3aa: ASSEGTTYEQY

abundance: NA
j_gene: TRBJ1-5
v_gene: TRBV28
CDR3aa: ASSQEGINQPQH

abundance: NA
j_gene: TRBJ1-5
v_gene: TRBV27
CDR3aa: ASSFIAGRDQPQH

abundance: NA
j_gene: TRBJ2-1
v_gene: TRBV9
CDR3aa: ASSRSLGRGVPSNNEQF

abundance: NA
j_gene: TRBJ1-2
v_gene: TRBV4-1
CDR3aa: ASSQGAGYT

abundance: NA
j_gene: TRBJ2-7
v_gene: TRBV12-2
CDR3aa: ASRLPPSTGSPVRQQY

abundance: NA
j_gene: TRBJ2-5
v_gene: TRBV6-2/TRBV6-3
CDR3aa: ASSPVAGGQETQY

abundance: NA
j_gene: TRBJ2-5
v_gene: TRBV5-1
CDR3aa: ASSLDQREAQY

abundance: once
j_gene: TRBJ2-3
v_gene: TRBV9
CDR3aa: ASSLGTFLDTQY

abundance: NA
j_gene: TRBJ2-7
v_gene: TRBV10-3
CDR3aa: AISERGTGGSEQY

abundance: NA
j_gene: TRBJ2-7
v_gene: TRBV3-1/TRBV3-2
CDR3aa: ASSQRLAGGDEQY

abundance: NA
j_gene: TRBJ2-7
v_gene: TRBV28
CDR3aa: ASSSTGGSYEQY